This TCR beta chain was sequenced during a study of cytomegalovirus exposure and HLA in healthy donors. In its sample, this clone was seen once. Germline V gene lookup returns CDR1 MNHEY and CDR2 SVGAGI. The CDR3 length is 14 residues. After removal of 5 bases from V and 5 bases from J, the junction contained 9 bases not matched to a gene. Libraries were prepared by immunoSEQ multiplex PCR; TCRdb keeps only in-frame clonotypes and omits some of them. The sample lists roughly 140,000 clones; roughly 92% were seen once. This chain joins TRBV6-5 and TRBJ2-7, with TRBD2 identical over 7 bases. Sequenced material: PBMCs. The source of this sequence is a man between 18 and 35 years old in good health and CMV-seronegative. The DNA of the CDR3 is TGTGCCAGCAGTATCATGGGAGGGTTAAACGAGCAGTACTTC. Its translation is CASSIMGGLNEQYF.